The 17 T cell receptor beta chains reported below all come from one sample, sequenced in a study of long-term antiretroviral therapy in people with HIV (dated by TCRdb to the early 2020s). The immunoSEQ hsTCRB v3.0 assay was used at survey level resolution to sequence the TRB variable region. The clones in this table, taken by TCRdb from immuneACCESS, are in-frame only. Not every clone is retained; where verified, under half of the shortfall comes from an unresolved V gene, and the cause of the rest is unknown. The sample contains approximately 21,000 clones, more than 75% of them found a single time. 3.5% of the sample rests with the top ten. Specimen: unsorted PBMCs, collected 2.3 years after starting antiretroviral therapy. These receptors originate from a man aged 60 to 75 with HIV.

The rearrangement uses TRBV7-3 and TRBJ2-5, with D perhaps TRBD1 (5 bases). Germline V lookup: CDR1 SGHTA, CDR2 FQGTGA. This CDR3 comprises 15 residues. Deletions cut 2 bases from V and 2 bases from J, with 12 bases between. CDR3 bases: TGTGCCAGCAGCTTACAAAGGGGCAGGCAAGAGACCCAGTACTTC. It is translated as CASSLQRGRQETQYF.

This sequence joins TRBV5-1 and TRBJ2-1, with 7 bases aligning to TRBD1. This CDR3 comprises 14 residues. The germline V gene has CDR1 SGHRS and CDR2 YFSETQ. V lost 1 base to trimming and J lost 10 bases; unmatched junction nucleotides: 8. The CDR3 is CASSLYERQGEQFF. DNA of the CDR3: TGCGCCAGCAGCTTGTATGAGAGACAGGGCGAGCAGTTCTTC.

The chain couples TRBV7-6 to TRBJ2-2, with D perhaps matching TRBD1 or TRBD2 (5 bases each). V lost 4 bases and J lost 7, with 13 bases in between. The CDR3 sequence is 14 residues long. In germline, CDR1 is SGHVS, CDR2 FNYEAQ. As DNA, the CDR3 is TGTGCCAGCAGCTCGCAGGGAGTCGTCGGGGAGCTGTTTTTT. Protein: CASSSQGVVGELFF.

V and J are TRBV9 and TRBJ1-1; D is perhaps TRBD1 (5 bases). V was shortened by 7 bases and J by 6 bases, with 13 bases between the two germline ends. Germline V gene sequence: CDR1 SGDLS, CDR2 YYNGEE. This CDR3 spans 12 amino acids. The CDR3 sequence: CASSGGSAEAFF. CDR3 coding DNA: TGTGCCAGCTCCGGGGGTTCCGCTGAAGCTTTCTTT.

The gene calls are TRBV6-1 and TRBJ2-1, with 7 nucleotides matching TRBD2. CDR1 is MNHNS, CDR2 SASEGT, per germline. V lost 3 bases, J lost 3 bases, and 8 bases stayed unmatched. This CDR3 spans 16 amino acids. CDR3 amino acids: CASSESWRELYNEQFF. The CDR3 DNA reads TGTGCCAGCAGTGAGTCCTGGCGGGAGCTCTACAATGAGCAGTTCTTC.

The rearrangement uses TRBV5-4 and TRBJ2-7; D perhaps matches TRBD1 (6 bases). The V end was cut by 4 bases, the J end by 4 bases, with 9 bases between. The CDR3 runs 12 residues. CDR1 SGHNT and CDR2 YYREEE come from the germline V gene (reference sequence). The CDR3: CASSLGQYEQYF. DNA of the CDR3: TGTGCCAGCAGCCTAGGACAGTACGAGCAGTACTTC.

The chain recombines TRBV11-1 with TRBJ1-1, with 7 nucleotides matching TRBD1. V trimming: 5 bases; J trimming: 3 bases; junction bases outside the gene matches: 15. Germline lookup yields CDR1 SGHAT and CDR2 FQDESV (reference sequence). The CDR3 runs 17 residues. The CDR3 region is CASSARDSQMGDTEAFF. The CDR3 region has the DNA TGTGCCAGCAGCGCGAGGGACAGCCAAATGGGAGACACTGAAGCTTTCTTT.

The gene calls are TRBV5-1 and TRBJ1-1; possibly TRBD1 for D (5 bases). CDR3 length: 13 amino acids. In germline, CDR1 is SGHRS, CDR2 YFSETQ. V dropped 4 bases and J dropped 4 bases, with 11 bases sitting between them. The CDR3 nucleotides are TGCGCCAGCAGCGCCCCAGGGTCCACTGAAGCTTTCTTT. It specifies CASSAPGSTEAFF.

This chain uses TRBV7-8 with TRBJ2-1, with no clear D. Germline V gene sequence: CDR1 SGHVS, CDR2 FQNEAQ. With 5 bases removed from V and 2 bases from J, the gap between germline ends came to 13 bases. This CDR3 has 15 residues. The CDR3 reads CASSLTSTAYNEQFF. The CDR3 bases are TGTGCCAGCAGCCTCACTTCCACAGCCTACAATGAGCAGTTCTTC.

The J gene is TRBJ2-1, the V gene TRBV6-1, with 8 bases identical to TRBD1. Germline V CDR1 and CDR2: MNHNS, SASEGT. The CDR3 has 15 amino acids. V lost 10 bases to trimming and J lost 5 bases; unmatched junction nucleotides: 13. CDR3 in amino acids: CAITKPGGAHNEQFF. CDR3 nucleotides: TGTGCCATCACTAAACCAGGGGGCGCCCACAATGAGCAGTTCTTC.

This chain connects TRBV7-6 to TRBJ1-2, with unresolved D. Trimming took 1 base from V and 3 from J, leaving 12 bases between them. Germline assignment: CDR1 SGHVS and CDR2 FNYEAQ. This CDR3 has 15 amino acids. CDR3 region: CASSLGFAGDYGYTF. The CDR3 coding sequence is TGTGCCAGCAGCTTAGGGTTCGCGGGTGACTATGGCTACACCTTC. Full variable domain (rest looked up from reference TRBV7-6 and TRBJ1-2): GAGVSQSPRYKVTKRGQDVALRCDPISGHVSLYWYRQALGQGPEFLTYFNYEAQQDKSGLPNDRFSAERPEGSISTLTIQRTEQRDSAMYRCASSLGFAGDYGYTFGSGTRLTVV.

The chain joins TRBV6-6 to TRBJ1-2; 8 nucleotides align to TRBD1. V was pared by 6 bases and J by 8 bases, with 5 bases of the junction left unmatched. This CDR3 region has 12 residues. CDR1 and CDR2 (germline): MNHNY, SVGAGI (reference sequence). CDR3 bases: TGTGCCAGCAGGTCAGGGGGCGTCGGCTACACCTTC. This codes for CASRSGGVGYTF.

This clone was recorded a few times. The chain employs TRBV2 and TRBJ1-2; D possibly corresponds to TRBD1 (5 bases). CDR1 and CDR2 (germline): SNHLY, FYNNEI. The CDR3 is made up of 12 amino acids. V lost 2 bases and J 8 bases, leaving 9 bases between the germline ends. The chain's CDR3 is CASSERGEGYTF. The CDR3 bases are TGTGCCAGCAGTGAAAGGGGCGAGGGCTACACCTTC.

The chain uses TRBV9 and TRBJ2-7; D remains ambiguous. Trimming removed 0 bases at V and 1 base at J, with 11 bases between. There are 15 residues in the CDR3. The germline V gene has CDR1 SGDLS and CDR2 YYNGEE. The CDR3 loop is CASSVGVVDSYEQYF. CDR3 sequence (DNA): TGTGCCAGCAGCGTAGGAGTAGTAGATTCCTACGAGCAGTACTTC.

Remarks on this clone: At one boundary the junction diverges from the germline segment, which might be a read error. V usage is TRBV10-3 and J usage is TRBJ1-1; D may be TRBD1 (6 bases). The germline CDR1 and CDR2 sequences are ENHRY and SYGVKD. There are 13 residues in the CDR3. CDR3 DNA: TGTGCCATCAGTGAGATACAGGGAAATTCCCCTCGTTTT. This encodes CAISEIQGNSPRF.

V is TRBV10-2 and J is TRBJ2-7; D unresolved. CDR3 size: 14 residues. V lost 6 bases and J lost 3, with 15 bases in between. Germline CDR1 reads WSHSY; CDR2 reads SAAADI. CDR3 amino acids: CASRDQPGHYEQYF. CDR3 DNA: TGCGCCAGCAGGGACCAACCTGGGCACTACGAGCAGTACTTC.

This chain connects TRBV27 to TRBJ2-2; 10 nucleotides agree with TRBD1. V lost 6 bases to trimming and J lost 0 bases; unmatched junction nucleotides: 4. The germline V gene has CDR1 MNHEY and CDR2 SMNVEV (reference sequence). This CDR3 is built from 16 residues. The CDR3, as DNA: TGTGCCAGCAGCCTGGGACAGGGGACGAACACCGGGGAGCTGTTTTTT. It specifies CASSLGQGTNTGELFF.